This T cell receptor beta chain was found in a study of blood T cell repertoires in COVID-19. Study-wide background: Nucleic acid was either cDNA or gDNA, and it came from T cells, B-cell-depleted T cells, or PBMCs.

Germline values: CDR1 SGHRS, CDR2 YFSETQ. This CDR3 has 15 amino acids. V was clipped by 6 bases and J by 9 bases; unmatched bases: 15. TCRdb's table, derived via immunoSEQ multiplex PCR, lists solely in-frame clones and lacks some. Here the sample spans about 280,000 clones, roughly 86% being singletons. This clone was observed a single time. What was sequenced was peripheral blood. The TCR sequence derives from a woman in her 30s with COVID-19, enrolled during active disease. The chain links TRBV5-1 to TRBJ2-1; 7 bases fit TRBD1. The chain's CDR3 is CASNAVNTGATEQFF. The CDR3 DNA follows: TGCGCCAGCAACGCAGTTAATACAGGGGCCACTGAGCAGTTCTTC.